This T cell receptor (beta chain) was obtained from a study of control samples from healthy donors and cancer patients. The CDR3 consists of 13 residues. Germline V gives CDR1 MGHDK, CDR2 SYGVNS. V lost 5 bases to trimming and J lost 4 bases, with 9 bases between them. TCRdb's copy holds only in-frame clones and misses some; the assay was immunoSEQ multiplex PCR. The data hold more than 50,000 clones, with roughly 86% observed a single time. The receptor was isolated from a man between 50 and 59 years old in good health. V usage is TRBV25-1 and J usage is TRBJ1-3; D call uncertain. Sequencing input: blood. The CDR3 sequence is CASSLSGGNTIYF. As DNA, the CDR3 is TGTGCCAGCAGTTTGAGTGGGGGAAACACCATATATTTT.